These T cell receptor beta chains were read from a single sample in a study of blood T cell repertoires in COVID-19. The table came from immunoSEQ multiplex PCR; TCRdb's copy has only in-frame clones and leaves some out. The sample includes about 130,000 clones, 85% to 90% of them seen just once. Sequenced: peripheral blood. These receptors all come from a man aged 55 to 69 with COVID-19, enrolled during active disease. The CDR3 runs from the conserved cysteine through the conserved F or W. The order of the fields is J gene, V gene, D gene, clone size, CDR3 DNA, CDR3 protein. D genes are given only for firm matches. The size entry is marked missing in some rows and otherwise reads once, few, many or a size class.

j_gene: TRBJ2-5
v_gene: TRBV5-5
d_gene: -
abundance: -
CDR3nt: TGTGCCAGCACCGACTTTTTTATGGCAGGGAAAGAGACCCAGTACTTC
CDR3aa: CASTDFFMAGKETQYF

j_gene: TRBJ2-7
v_gene: TRBV6-1
d_gene: TRBD2
abundance: -
CDR3nt: TGTGCCAGCAGTGAACTTGGGGGGGGCTACGAGCAGTACTTC
CDR3aa: CASSELGGGYEQYF

j_gene: TRBJ1-1
v_gene: TRBV9
d_gene: -
abundance: -
CDR3nt: TGTGCCAGCAGTCCCGGACAGAATCTGAACACTGAAGCTTTCTTT
CDR3aa: CASSPGQNLNTEAFF

j_gene: TRBJ1-1
v_gene: TRBV28
d_gene: TRBD1
abundance: -
CDR3nt: TGTGCCAGCAGTTTAAGGGGGCGGACTGAAGCTTTCTTT
CDR3aa: CASSLRGRTEAFF

j_gene: TRBJ2-1
v_gene: TRBV6-5
d_gene: -
abundance: -
CDR3nt: TGTGCCAGCAGTACTCGGGACGGAGGGTACAATGAGCAGTTCTTC
CDR3aa: CASSTRDGGYNEQFF

j_gene: TRBJ2-5
v_gene: TRBV5-4
d_gene: TRBD1
abundance: -
CDR3nt: TGTGCCAGCAGCTGGGGGGACAGGGGGAGTCTCGAAGACCAGTACTTC
CDR3aa: CASSWGDRGSLEDQYF

j_gene: TRBJ2-2
v_gene: TRBV9
d_gene: TRBD2
abundance: -
CDR3nt: TGTGCCAGCAGCGTAGGTTGGACTAGCTTCACCGGGGAGCTGTTTTTT
CDR3aa: CASSVGWTSFTGELFF

j_gene: TRBJ1-5
v_gene: TRBV7-9
d_gene: TRBD1
abundance: -
CDR3nt: TGTGCCAGCAGCGAGACGACAGGGGTTCGGAATCAGCCCCAGCATTTT
CDR3aa: CASSETTGVRNQPQHF

j_gene: TRBJ2-7
v_gene: TRBV6-6
d_gene: TRBD2
abundance: -
CDR3nt: TGTGCCAGCAGGGGAACTAGCGGGGGCTCCTACGAGCAGTACTTC
CDR3aa: CASRGTSGGSYEQYF

j_gene: TRBJ2-1
v_gene: TRBV4-3
d_gene: -
abundance: -
CDR3nt: TGCGCCAGCAGCCAAGGGGCGATCAATGAGCAGTTCTTC
CDR3aa: CASSQGAINEQFF

j_gene: TRBJ1-1
v_gene: TRBV6-5
d_gene: -
abundance: once
CDR3nt: TGTGCCAGCAGTAACAGGGTAGGGGTCACTGAAGCTTTCTTT
CDR3aa: CASSNRVGVTEAFF

j_gene: TRBJ1-5
v_gene: TRBV6-5
d_gene: TRBD1
abundance: -
CDR3nt: TGTGCCAGCAAACAAACAGGGGTAGGTCAGCCCCAGCATTTT
CDR3aa: CASKQTGVGQPQHF

j_gene: TRBJ2-3
v_gene: TRBV3-1/TRBV3-2
d_gene: TRBD2
abundance: -
CDR3nt: TGTGCCAGCAGCCAAGTGGGCCTCGGGAGCGGGGGATCGACAGATACGCAGTATTTT
CDR3aa: CASSQVGLGSGGSTDTQYF

j_gene: TRBJ1-1
v_gene: TRBV6-5
d_gene: -
abundance: -
CDR3nt: TGTGCCACACAAGTCGATATGAACACTGAAGCTTTCTTT
CDR3aa: CATQVDMNTEAFF

j_gene: TRBJ2-7
v_gene: TRBV6-5
d_gene: -
abundance: -
CDR3nt: TGTGCCAGCAGGGGGAGAGTCTCCTACGAGCAGTACTTC
CDR3aa: CASRGRVSYEQYF

j_gene: TRBJ1-2
v_gene: TRBV7-2
d_gene: TRBD1
abundance: -
CDR3nt: TGTGCCAGCAGCTTAGCGAGGACAGGGGATGGCTACACCTTC
CDR3aa: CASSLARTGDGYTF

j_gene: TRBJ1-5
v_gene: TRBV7-2
d_gene: -
abundance: -
CDR3nt: TGTGCCAGCAGCTTAGAGGCGGGGCCCCAGCATTTT
CDR3aa: CASSLEAGPQHF

j_gene: TRBJ1-2
v_gene: TRBV9
d_gene: -
abundance: -
CDR3nt: TGTGCCAGCAGCCCCATCAGGGGTTACGACATGAGCTACACCTTC
CDR3aa: CASSPIRGYDMSYTF

j_gene: TRBJ1-1
v_gene: TRBV6-5
d_gene: -
abundance: -
CDR3nt: TGTGCCAGCAGTTACGTCGGAGTCGACACTGAAGCTTTCTTT
CDR3aa: CASSYVGVDTEAFF

j_gene: TRBJ1-5
v_gene: TRBV7-2
d_gene: TRBD1
abundance: few
CDR3nt: TGTGCCAGCAGCACAGAGGGGGCCGCCTCCGGAGGGTACCAGCCCCAGCATTTT
CDR3aa: CASSTEGAASGGYQPQHF

j_gene: TRBJ1-5
v_gene: TRBV6-2/TRBV6-3
d_gene: -
abundance: once
CDR3nt: TGTGCCAGCAGTCAACAACAGATTTATAGCAATCAGCCCCAGCATTTT
CDR3aa: CASSQQQIYSNQPQHF

j_gene: TRBJ1-1
v_gene: TRBV5-5
d_gene: -
abundance: few
CDR3nt: TGTGCCAGCAGCTTGGCGCAGGGCTCTGGGGCTTTCTTT
CDR3aa: CASSLAQGSGAFF

j_gene: TRBJ2-7
v_gene: TRBV7-9
d_gene: -
abundance: -
CDR3nt: TGTGCCAGCAGCTTATCGACAGCCTCCCCCTACGAGCAGTACTTC
CDR3aa: CASSLSTASPYEQYF

j_gene: TRBJ2-2
v_gene: TRBV19
d_gene: TRBD1
abundance: -
CDR3nt: TGTGCCAGTAGTATTGGCGGGACAGGGGTAACCGGGGAGCTGTTTTTT
CDR3aa: CASSIGGTGVTGELFF

j_gene: TRBJ1-4
v_gene: TRBV5-8
d_gene: TRBD1
abundance: few
CDR3nt: TGTGCCAGCAGCTCCTATGACAGGGACCAGAATGAAAAACTGTTTTTT
CDR3aa: CASSSYDRDQNEKLFF